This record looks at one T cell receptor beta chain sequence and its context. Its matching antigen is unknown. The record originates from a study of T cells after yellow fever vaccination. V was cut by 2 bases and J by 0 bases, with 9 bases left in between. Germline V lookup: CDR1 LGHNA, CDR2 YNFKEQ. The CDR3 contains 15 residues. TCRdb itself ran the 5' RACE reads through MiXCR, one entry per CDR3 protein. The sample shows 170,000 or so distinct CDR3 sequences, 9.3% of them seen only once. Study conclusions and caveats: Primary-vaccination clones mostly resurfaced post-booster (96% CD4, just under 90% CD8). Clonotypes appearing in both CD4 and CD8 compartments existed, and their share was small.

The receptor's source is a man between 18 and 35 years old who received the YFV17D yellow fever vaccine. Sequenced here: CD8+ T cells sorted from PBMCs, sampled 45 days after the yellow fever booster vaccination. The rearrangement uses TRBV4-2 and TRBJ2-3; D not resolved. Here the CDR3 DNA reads TGTGCCAGCAGCCAACCAGGTTCTAGCACAGATACGCAGTATTTT. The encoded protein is CASSQPGSSTDTQYF.